This entry lists 29 T cell receptor beta chains sequenced from one sample in a study of PD-1 blockade in mismatch repair-deficient tumors. Generated by immunoSEQ multiplex PCR, the TCRdb table keeps only in-frame clones and is missing some. Of approximately 120,000 clones detected, about 86% appear once; the ten largest clones hold about 14%. Source: peripheral blood, taken 44 weeks after starting pembrolizumab. Receptors originate from an adult with mismatch repair-deficient cancer.

This clone was detected only once. This chain links TRBV7-9 with TRBJ2-5, with D unclear. TRBJ2-7 explains the end of the DNA better; the J call may be wrong. Germline V lookup: CDR1 SEHNR, CDR2 FQNEAQ (reference sequence). CDR3 length: 14 residues. CDR3 sequence (DNA): TGTGCCAGCAGCTTTCGCGTGGGCTCCTACGAGCAGTACTTC. Protein sequence: CASSFRVGSYEQYF.

The gene calls are TRBV4-1 and TRBJ1-4; 9 bases line up with TRBD1. The germline V gene has CDR1 MGHRA and CDR2 YSYEKL. The length of the CDR3 is 16 residues. After removal of 1 base from V and 7 bases from J, the junction contained 7 bases not matched to a gene. The CDR3: CASSQVRGTGTEKLFF. The CDR3, as DNA: TGCGCCAGCAGCCAAGTACGGGGGACAGGGACTGAAAAACTGTTTTTT.

The V call is TRBV4-2, the J call TRBJ1-2, with D maybe TRBD1 (6 bases). Germline-derived CDR1 and CDR2 are LGHNA and YNFKEQ. Trimming shortened V by 0 bases and J by 2 bases, and 13 bases separated the two germline ends. CDR3 length: 16 amino acids. The CDR3 DNA reads as TGTGCCAGCAGCCAAGAAGGATACAGGGAAAACTATGGCTACACCTTC. Its translation is CASSQEGYRENYGYTF.

In its sample, this clone was seen a few times. The chain combines TRBV2 with TRBJ2-2; D not certain. Germline V gene lookup returns CDR1 SNHLY and CDR2 FYNNEI. The CDR3 length is 12 residues. Trimming cost V 8 bases and J 11 bases, with 15 bases left between them. The CDR3 DNA follows: TGTGCCAGCGATTTAGGCTTGCGAGAGCTGTTTTTT. Its translation is CASDLGLRELFF. Full variable domain (rest looked up from reference TRBV2 and TRBJ2-2): EPEVTQTPSHQVTQMGQEVILRCVPISNHLYFYWYRQILGQKVEFLVSFYNNEISEKSEIFDDQFSVERPDGSNFTLKIRSTKLEDSAMYFCASDLGLRELFFGEGSRLTVL.

To note about this clone: One end of the junction varies from germline; a read error may be responsible. The gene calls are TRBV4-1 and TRBJ2-4; a weak D match, TRBD1 (5 bases). This CDR3 is 14 amino acids long. The germline V gene has CDR1 MGHRA and CDR2 YSYEKL. The CDR3 DNA reads as TGCGCCAGCAGCCAAGACTCATCGAGACAGATGGTGGACTTC. It translates to CASSQDSSRQMVDF.

The J gene is TRBJ2-1, the V gene TRBV7-3, with D possibly being TRBD1 or TRBD2 (5 bases each). The CDR3 length is 15 residues. Germline-derived CDR1 and CDR2 are SGHTA and FQGTGA. Trimming took 0 bases from V and 3 from J, leaving 9 bases between them. CDR3 nucleotide sequence: TGTGCCAGCAGCTTAACGAGGGACGGCTACAATGAGCAGTTCTTC. Translating it yields CASSLTRDGYNEQFF.

The V call is TRBV6-1, the J call TRBJ1-5; D remains unclear. With 5 bases removed from V and 4 bases from J, the gap between germline ends came to 9 bases. Germline V gene sequence: CDR1 MNHNS, CDR2 SASEGT. The CDR3 sequence is 13 residues long. The CDR3 region is CASSREENQPQHF. CDR3 DNA: TGTGCCAGCAGTAGGGAGGAGAATCAGCCCCAGCATTTT.

J is TRBJ2-3 and V is TRBV6-4, with D perhaps being TRBD1 or TRBD2 (5 bases each). The V end was cut by 0 bases, the J end by 10 bases, with 11 bases between. CDR3 length: 13 residues. Germline V lookup: CDR1 MRHNA, CDR2 SNTAGT. The CDR3 nucleotides are TGTGCCAGCAGTGACTCGAGAGGGGATGCGCAGTATTTT. As protein: CASSDSRGDAQYF.

The chain links TRBV27 to TRBJ2-1, with unresolved D. The CDR3 covers 16 residues. From germline, CDR1 is MNHEY and CDR2 SMNVEV (reference sequence). V was trimmed by 2 bases and J by 0 bases, leaving 11 bases between them. The CDR3 loop reads CASSLRLLSSYNEQFF. The CDR3 nucleotides read TGTGCCAGCAGTTTACGACTCTTGAGCTCCTACAATGAGCAGTTCTTC.

The chain links TRBV23-1 to TRBJ2-5, with 9 positions matching TRBD1. TRBV23-1 is placed among ORFs of uncertain function. The CDR3 runs to 17 residues. Trimming at V came to 9 bases and at J to 4 bases, leaving 18 bases not matched to a gene. CDR3 region: CASSQSCKDRGRETQYF. CDR3 nucleotides: TGCGCCAGTTCCCAATCCTGCAAGGACAGGGGAAGAGAGACCCAGTACTTC.

The V call is TRBV19, the J call TRBJ2-5; 9 bases fit TRBD2. The CDR3 is 15 amino acids. V dropped 6 bases and J dropped 0; count of bases not matched to a gene: 5. CDR1 LNHDA and CDR2 SQIVND come from the germline V gene (reference sequence). As DNA, the CDR3 is TGTGCCAGTAGAGGGGTAGCGGGAGACCAAGAGACCCAGTACTTC. It translates to CASRGVAGDQETQYF.

The chain is built from TRBV28 and TRBJ2-3; 10 bases fit TRBD2. The CDR3 spans 17 residues. Germline lookup yields CDR1 MDHEN and CDR2 SYDVKM. J lost 1 base, V lost 6 bases, and 10 bases had no gene match. The CDR3 nucleotides read TGTGCCAGCAGCCCCGGGGGCAGCGGGGGGGGCACAGATACGCAGTATTTT. It specifies CASSPGGSGGGTDTQYF.

The chain combines TRBV29-1 with TRBJ1-5; maybe TRBD1 (6 bases). The CDR3 contains 14 residues. CDR1 SQVTM and CDR2 ANQGSEA come from the germline V gene. V dropped 6 bases and J dropped 2 bases, with 14 bases sitting between them. The CDR3 protein is CSVITGTGNQPQHF. DNA of the CDR3: TGCAGCGTGATCACAGGGACGGGCAATCAGCCCCAGCATTTT.

The chain carries TRBV7-9 and TRBJ2-2; no firm D call. CDR1 and CDR2 (germline): SEHNR, FQNEAQ (reference sequence). The CDR3 extends over 10 amino acids. The ends were cut back, 5 bases at V and 6 bases at J, with 1 base in the middle. CDR3 in DNA: TGTGCCAGCAGCCCCGGGGAGCTGTTTTTT. Its translation: CASSPGELFF.

DNA for the CDR3: TGTGCCACCAGCCTTGAACAGGCCTACGAGCAGTACTTC. As protein: CATSLEQAYEQYF. This chain uses TRBV15 with TRBJ2-7; TRBD1 is a possible D gene (5 bases). Deletions cut 5 bases from V and 2 bases from J, with 10 bases between. The germline CDR1 and CDR2 sequences are LNHNV and YYDKDF (reference sequence). The length of the CDR3 is 13 residues.

The V and J genes are TRBV6-5 and TRBJ2-1; tentative D call: TRBD1 (6 bases). The V and J ends lost 3 bases and 5 bases respectively, with 17 bases between them. CDR3 size: 16 residues. Per germline, CDR1 MNHEY and CDR2 SVGAGI. CDR3 protein: CASSYRGGVSDNEQFF. The CDR3 DNA sequence: TGTGCCAGCAGTTATAGAGGGGGAGTATCGGACAATGAGCAGTTCTTC.

V and J are TRBV9 and TRBJ2-7; the D is unclear. CDR3 length: 13 residues. The V gene's germline CDR1 is SGDLS and CDR2 YYNGEE. Trimming left V 4 bases short and J 0 bases short, with 8 bases between. The CDR3 coding sequence is TGTGCCAGCAGCCCCCGCCCCTCCTACGAGCAGTACTTC. Residues: CASSPRPSYEQYF. Filled out from reference TRBV9 and TRBJ2-7, the complete variable domain reads DSGVTQTPKHLITATGQRVTLRCSPRSGDLSVYWYQQSLDQGLQFLIQYYNGEERAKGNILERFSAQQFPDLHSELNLSSLELGDSALYFCASSPRPSYEQYFGPGTRLTVT.

The chain is built from TRBV7-8 and TRBJ1-1, with D possibly being TRBD1 (5 bases). The germline gives CDR1 SGHVS, CDR2 FQNEAQ. Trimming left V 5 bases short and J 0 bases short, with 22 bases between. This CDR3 has 18 residues. CDR3: CASSPRQIHSSMNTEAFF. In DNA, the CDR3 is TGTGCCAGCAGCCCTCGACAGATCCATTCTTCCATGAACACTGAAGCTTTCTTT.

The CDR3 coding sequence is TGCGCCAGCAGCCCAGGGAAAACTTATTACGCCGGGGAGCTGTTTTTT. Its protein product is CASSPGKTYYAGELFF. The chain combines TRBV4-3 with TRBJ2-2, with a tentative D call TRBD1 (5 bases). Trimming took 4 bases from V and 6 from J, leaving 18 bases between them. In germline, CDR1 is LGHNA, CDR2 YSLEER. The CDR3 consists of 16 residues.

The chain couples TRBV5-6 to TRBJ2-5, with TRBD2 matching over 12 bases. The CDR3 has 16 amino acids. With V trimmed by 3 bases and J by 4 bases, 7 bases remained unmatched. CDR1 is SGHDT and CDR2 is YYEEEE in the germline V gene. CDR3 DNA: TGTGCCAGCAGCTCCCGACTAGCGGGAGTGGGAGAGACCCAGTACTTC. Its protein product is CASSSRLAGVGETQYF.

This clone was counted a single time. The chain carries TRBV19 and TRBJ2-7, with 11 bases aligning to TRBD2. The V gene's germline CDR1 is LNHDA and CDR2 SQIVND (reference sequence). V shed 5 bases, J shed 0 bases, and the junction held 3 bases outside the gene matches. The CDR3 has 15 amino acids. The CDR3 DNA follows: TGTGCCAGTAGTTTCACTAGCGGGAGCTCCTACGAGCAGTACTTC. Translated, it gives CASSFTSGSSYEQYF.

This chain links TRBV5-1 with TRBJ2-1; weak D call: TRBD1 (5 bases). There are 15 residues in the CDR3. V was pared by 6 bases and J by 6 bases, with 19 bases between. Per germline, CDR1 SGHRS and CDR2 YFSETQ. CDR3 sequence: CASTPTGQGANEQFF. In nucleotides, the CDR3 is TGCGCCAGCACCCCGACTGGGCAGGGTGCCAATGAGCAGTTCTTC.

This clone appeared a single time. The gene calls are TRBV6-5 and TRBJ1-5; a weak D match, TRBD1 (5 bases). Trimming removed 5 bases from V and 2 bases from J, with 13 bases in between. The CDR3 has 15 amino acids. From germline, CDR1 is MNHEY and CDR2 SVGAGI. CDR3 sequence (DNA): TGTGCCAGCAGTAACACAGGCGAAGGCAATCAGCCCCAGCATTTT. Translation: CASSNTGEGNQPQHF.

This clone was seen more than once but under ten times. This chain uses TRBV19 with TRBJ2-5; D may be TRBD1 (5 bases). In germline, CDR1 is LNHDA, CDR2 SQIVND (reference sequence). V lost 5 bases and J 4 bases, leaving 8 bases between the germline ends. The length of the CDR3 is 12 residues. In DNA form, the CDR3 reads TGTGCCAGTAGTGTAAGGGGAGAGACCCAGTACTTC. Its translation is CASSVRGETQYF.

This clone was recorded once. One junction end does not reproduce the germline sequence, and a read error may be involved. V is TRBV6-1 and J is TRBJ2-1; D is perhaps TRBD1 (5 bases). CDR3 size: 14 residues. CDR1 is MNHNS, CDR2 SASEGT, per germline. CDR3 DNA sequence: TGTGCCAGCAGTGAAACAGGCGCCTACCATGAGCAGTTCTTC. It codes for CASSETGAYHEQFF.

This chain links TRBV10-2 with TRBJ2-5; no reliable D call. CDR3 length: 15 residues. CDR1 is WSHSY and CDR2 is SAAADI in the germline V gene. V shed 1 base and J shed 0 bases, with 9 bases lying between them. CDR3 region: CASSEFVSDQETQYF. The DNA for the CDR3 is TGCGCCAGCAGTGAGTTTGTGTCGGACCAAGAGACCCAGTACTTC.

The rearrangement joins TRBV7-9 to TRBJ2-7; TRBD2 matches 8 bases. J was trimmed by 4 bases and V by 4 bases; bases with no gene match: 21. This CDR3 comprises 19 residues. Germline lookup yields CDR1 SEHNR and CDR2 FQNEAQ (reference sequence). Written as DNA, the CDR3 is TGTGCCAGCAGCTCGCCCGCCGAAGAGGTAGCGGGATTCTCGTACGAGCAGTACTTC. This codes for CASSSPAEEVAGFSYEQYF.

This CDR3 is CASSPRADLNYGYTF. CDR3 DNA: TGTGCCAGCAGTCCCCGTGCGGACCTTAACTATGGCTACACCTTC. The chain employs TRBV27 and TRBJ1-2; D gene ambiguous. The CDR3 runs to 15 residues. Germline V CDR1 and CDR2: MNHEY, SMNVEV (reference sequence). The V gene lost 5 bases and the J gene lost 1 base, with 14 bases spanning the gap.

J is TRBJ1-5 and V is TRBV30; tentatively, D is TRBD1 (5 bases). From germline, CDR1 is GTSNPN and CDR2 SVGIG (reference sequence). This CDR3 spans 15 amino acids. V was pared by 0 bases and J by 8 bases, with 17 bases between. The CDR3 bases are TGTGCCTGGAGTGTAGGTGGCGGGGGAGCAGAGCCCCAGCATTTT. This codes for CAWSVGGGGAEPQHF.